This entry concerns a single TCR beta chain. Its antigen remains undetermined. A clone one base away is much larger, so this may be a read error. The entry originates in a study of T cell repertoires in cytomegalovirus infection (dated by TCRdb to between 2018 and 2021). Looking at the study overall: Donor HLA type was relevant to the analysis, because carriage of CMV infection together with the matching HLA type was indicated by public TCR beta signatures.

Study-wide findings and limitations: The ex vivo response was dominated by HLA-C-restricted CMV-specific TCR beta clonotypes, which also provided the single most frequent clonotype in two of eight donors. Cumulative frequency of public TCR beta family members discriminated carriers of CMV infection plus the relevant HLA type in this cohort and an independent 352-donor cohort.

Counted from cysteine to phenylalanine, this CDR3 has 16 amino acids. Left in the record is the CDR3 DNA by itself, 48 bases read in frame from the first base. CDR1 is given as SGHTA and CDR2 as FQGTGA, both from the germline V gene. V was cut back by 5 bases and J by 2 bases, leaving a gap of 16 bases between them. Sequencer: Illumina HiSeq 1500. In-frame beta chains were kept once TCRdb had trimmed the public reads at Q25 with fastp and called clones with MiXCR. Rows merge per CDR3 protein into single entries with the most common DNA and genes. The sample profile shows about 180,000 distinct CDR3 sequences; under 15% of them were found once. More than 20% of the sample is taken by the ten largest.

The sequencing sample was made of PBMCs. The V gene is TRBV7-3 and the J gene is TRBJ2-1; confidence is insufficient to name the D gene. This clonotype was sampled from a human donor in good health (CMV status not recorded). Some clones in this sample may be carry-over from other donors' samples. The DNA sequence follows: TGTGCCAGCAGCCAAATTGGCTACGAAGCCTACAATGAGCAGTTCTTC. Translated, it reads CASSQIGYEAYNEQFF.